These T cell receptor beta chains were read from a single sample in a study of T cell responses to AZD1222 COVID-19 vaccine. Profiling relied on immunoSEQ multiplex PCR, and the TCRdb table lists in-frame clones only, not all of them. The repertoire includes around 120,000 clones, around 93% of them detected once, and about 1.1% sits in the top ten. The sequencing used peripheral blood, collected on day 0 of AZD1222 vaccination. The receptors here all came from an adult in good health. CDR3s include the opening cysteine and the closing phenylalanine or tryptophan. A D gene is named only where the DNA matches it firmly. Clone size is shown for a subset of rows, as once, few, many or a class of expanded clone.

j_call: TRBJ1-6; v_call: TRBV6-1; clone_size: .; d_call: .; cdr3_nt: TGTGCCAGCAGTGAGACGGCTGTCGGAAATTCACCCCTCCACTTT; cdr3_aa: CASSETAVGNSPLHF
j_call: TRBJ1-1; v_call: TRBV5-1; clone_size: .; d_call: TRBD1; cdr3_nt: TGCGCCAGCAACCAGGACAGGCCGAACACTGAAGCTTTCTTT; cdr3_aa: CASNQDRPNTEAFF
j_call: TRBJ2-2; v_call: TRBV7-9; clone_size: .; d_call: .; cdr3_nt: TGTGCCAGCAGTAAACAGGACGGGGAGCTGTTTTTT; cdr3_aa: CASSKQDGELFF
j_call: TRBJ1-1; v_call: TRBV29-1; clone_size: .; d_call: TRBD1; cdr3_nt: TGCAGCGGGCGACAGGGGGAATACACTGAAGCTTTCTTT; cdr3_aa: CSGRQGEYTEAFF
j_call: TRBJ1-5; v_call: TRBV12-5; clone_size: .; d_call: .; cdr3_nt: TGTGCTAGTGGTTTGGCCTGGGGGAATCAGCCCCAGCATTTT; cdr3_aa: CASGLAWGNQPQHF
j_call: TRBJ1-1; v_call: TRBV5-5; clone_size: .; d_call: TRBD1; cdr3_nt: TGTGCCAGCAGCATACCCCGACAGGGTTTAGGTAGAGCTTTCTTT; cdr3_aa: CASSIPRQGLGRAFF
j_call: TRBJ2-7; v_call: TRBV27; clone_size: .; d_call: .; cdr3_nt: TGTGCCAGCAGTTTGCATGCGCGGGACCGCTCCTACGAGCAGTACTTC; cdr3_aa: CASSLHARDRSYEQYF
j_call: TRBJ1-5; v_call: TRBV2; clone_size: .; d_call: .; cdr3_nt: TGTGCCAGCAGCAGGGACGGCCGGGGGCAGCCCCAGCATTTT; cdr3_aa: CASSRDGRGQPQHF
j_call: TRBJ1-4; v_call: TRBV7-9; clone_size: .; d_call: .; cdr3_nt: TGTGCCAGCAGCCCGACCGCAACTAATGAAAAACTGTTTTTT; cdr3_aa: CASSPTATNEKLFF
j_call: TRBJ2-5; v_call: TRBV29-1; clone_size: .; d_call: .; cdr3_nt: TGCAGCGCCGGAGGGAGCCAAGAGACCCAGTACTTC; cdr3_aa: CSAGGSQETQYF
j_call: TRBJ2-1; v_call: TRBV27; clone_size: .; d_call: .; cdr3_nt: TGTGCCAGCAGTTTATCCAGATACAATGAGCAGTTCTTC; cdr3_aa: CASSLSRYNEQFF
j_call: TRBJ1-5; v_call: TRBV6-6; clone_size: .; d_call: .; cdr3_nt: TGTGCCAGCAGTTATGAGGGGCCCGGCAATCAGCCCCAGCATTTT; cdr3_aa: CASSYEGPGNQPQHF
j_call: TRBJ1-2; v_call: TRBV12-3/TRBV12-4; clone_size: .; d_call: .; cdr3_nt: TGTGCCAGCAGTTTACAGGTGAACTATGGCTACACCTTC; cdr3_aa: CASSLQVNYGYTF
j_call: TRBJ1-3; v_call: TRBV6-5; clone_size: once; d_call: .; cdr3_nt: TGTGCCAGCAGTTCGGACGGTGGAAACACCATATATTTT; cdr3_aa: CASSSDGGNTIYF
j_call: TRBJ1-1; v_call: TRBV2; clone_size: .; d_call: TRBD1; cdr3_nt: TGTGCCAGCATGCAGGGGGACACTGAAGCTTTCTTT; cdr3_aa: CASMQGDTEAFF
j_call: TRBJ2-2; v_call: TRBV21-1; clone_size: .; d_call: .; cdr3_nt: TGTGCCAGCAGCCAAAGAGGTCCGGGGAACACCGGGGAGCTGTTTTTT; cdr3_aa: CASSQRGPGNTGELFF
j_call: TRBJ1-2; v_call: TRBV7-2; clone_size: .; d_call: .; cdr3_nt: TGTGCCAGCAGCTTAATGGGGAGTGGCTACACCTTC; cdr3_aa: CASSLMGSGYTF
j_call: TRBJ2-1; v_call: TRBV19; clone_size: .; d_call: .; cdr3_nt: TGTGCCAGTAGTATTGGAGGGTACAATGAGCAGTTCTTC; cdr3_aa: CASSIGGYNEQFF
j_call: TRBJ1-5; v_call: TRBV5-4; clone_size: .; d_call: .; cdr3_nt: TGTGCCAGCAGCTTGGCAGGGAAGGGCAATCAGCCCCAGCATTTT; cdr3_aa: CASSLAGKGNQPQHF
j_call: TRBJ1-1; v_call: TRBV6-6; clone_size: once; d_call: .; cdr3_nt: TGTGCCAGCAGAGAGAGGGACTATGGGTCAATGGAGGCTTTCTTT; cdr3_aa: CASRERDYGSMEAFF
j_call: TRBJ1-4; v_call: TRBV9; clone_size: .; d_call: .; cdr3_nt: TGTGCCAGCAGCGTAGGGGAAGGCTCAAATGAAAAACTGTTTTTT; cdr3_aa: CASSVGEGSNEKLFF
j_call: TRBJ2-7; v_call: TRBV28; clone_size: .; d_call: TRBD1; cdr3_nt: TGTGCCAGCAGTTTATCCACAGGGGTCCACGAGCAGTACTTC; cdr3_aa: CASSLSTGVHEQYF
j_call: TRBJ2-1; v_call: TRBV11-2; clone_size: .; d_call: .; cdr3_nt: TGTGCCAGCAGCTTAGATAGGACTACCAATGAGCAGTTCTTC; cdr3_aa: CASSLDRTTNEQFF
j_call: TRBJ2-1; v_call: TRBV11-2; clone_size: .; d_call: .; cdr3_nt: TGTGCCAGCAGCTTAGTAGAGGGGGGTTCCTACAATGAGCAGTTCTTC; cdr3_aa: CASSLVEGGSYNEQFF
j_call: TRBJ2-1; v_call: TRBV4-1; clone_size: .; d_call: TRBD2; cdr3_nt: TGCGCCAGCAGCCAAGCCTCGACTAGCGGGATCCATGAGCAGTTCTTC; cdr3_aa: CASSQASTSGIHEQFF
j_call: TRBJ1-4; v_call: TRBV5-1; clone_size: .; d_call: .; cdr3_nt: TGCGCCAGCAGGGGGTCAACTAATGAAAAACTGTTTTTT; cdr3_aa: CASRGSTNEKLFF
j_call: TRBJ2-3; v_call: TRBV13; clone_size: .; d_call: TRBD2; cdr3_nt: TGTGCCAGCAGCGCCCGGACTAGCGGCTTACTGACAGATACGCAGTATTTT; cdr3_aa: CASSARTSGLLTDTQYF
j_call: TRBJ2-2; v_call: TRBV10-3; clone_size: .; d_call: .; cdr3_nt: TGTGCCATCAGGGGGGGTTACACCGGGGAGCTGTTTTTT; cdr3_aa: CAIRGGYTGELFF